What follows describes a single T cell receptor (beta chain). The CDR3 runs 15 residues. V was cut by 5 bases and J by 0 bases, with 11 bases left in between. Germline CDR1 is LNHDA and CDR2 is SQIVND (reference sequence). Here immunoSEQ multiplex PCR was the method, and the copy in TCRdb shows in-frame clones only, minus some. The table has 6,700 or so clones, approximately 70% seen once. This record belongs to a study of somatic mutations in cytotoxic T cells in rheumatoid arthritis. Material: CD8+ T cells sorted from blood. The J gene is TRBJ1-3, the V gene TRBV19, with D hard to call. This clonotype was obtained from a man aged 35-49 years in good health. The CDR3 here is CASSDIAVSGNTIYF. In DNA form, the CDR3 reads TGTGCCAGTAGTGACATTGCGGTCTCTGGAAACACCATATATTTT.